The TCR beta chain under discussion was sequenced for a study of cytomegalovirus exposure and HLA in healthy donors. The wider study: Under 85% of approximately 400 genotyped donors fell in the Caucasian-associated ancestry cluster. Study-wide findings and caveats: Sequencing depth roughly uniform across donors was assumed in presence/absence analyses.

The CDR3 loop spans 14 amino acids. Trimming left V 2 bases short and J 4 bases short, with 12 bases between. CDR1 and CDR2 (germline): SGHRS, YFSETQ. For this clone: Its antigen is currently unknown.

PCR was performed using 60 Vbeta and 13 Jbeta primers. Only in-frame clones appear in the TCRdb table, and some are missing; sequencing was by immunoSEQ multiplex PCR. Its clone listing holds tens of thousands of clones. Source material: PBMCs. The clonotype was recovered from a female donor in good health and CMV-seropositive. V is TRBV5-1 and J is TRBJ2-5; D may be TRBD1 (6 bases). CDR3 sequence reads: CASSFTGTPETQYF. CDR3 nucleotide sequence: TGCGCCAGCAGCTTCACAGGGACCCCAGAGACCCAGTACTTC.